Below, 7 T cell receptor beta chains from the same sample are listed, as sequenced in a study of blood T cell repertoires in COVID-19. Sequenced by immunoSEQ multiplex PCR; TCRdb stores in-frame clones only, minus some. The sample contains 150,000 to 200,000 clones, 82% of which appear only once. Sequences were obtained from PBMCs or T cells enriched from blood (not recorded which). The receptors come from a woman aged 55 to 70 with acute COVID-19.

In its sample, this clone was seen a few times. The gene calls are TRBV4-2 and TRBJ1-4, with TRBD1 as a possible D gene (5 bases). This CDR3 region has 17 residues. V gave up 2 bases and J gave up 7 bases, with 20 bases separating them. From germline, CDR1 is LGHNA and CDR2 YNFKEQ. CDR3 in DNA: TGTGCCAGCAGCCAACGGGGGTTGGACCTACGTTCTGAAAAACTGTTTTTT. It yields the protein CASSQRGLDLRSEKLFF.

The rearrangement uses TRBV19 and TRBJ1-1; TRBD1 aligns across 9 bases. V lost 2 bases, J lost 2 bases, and 6 bases stayed unmatched. Looked up from germline, CDR1 is LNHDA and CDR2 is SQIVND (reference sequence). The CDR3 loop spans 16 amino acids. CDR3 residues: CASSILQGALNTEAFF. Written as DNA, the CDR3 is TGTGCCAGTAGTATACTACAGGGGGCCCTAAACACTGAAGCTTTCTTT. Drawing the rest from reference TRBV19 and TRBJ1-1, the complete variable domain is DGGITQSPKYLFRKEGQNVTLSCEQNLNHDAMYWYRQDPGQGLRLIYYSQIVNDFQKGDIAEGYSVSREKKESFPLTVTSAQKNPTAFYLCASSILQGALNTEAFFGQGTRLTVV.

The rearrangement joins TRBV24-1 to TRBJ2-1; a possible D gene is TRBD2 (7 bases). Trimming stripped 3 bases from V and 3 bases from J, with 14 bases between. CDR3 length equals 16 residues. The germline V gene encodes CDR1 KGHDR and CDR2 SFDVKD. The CDR3 here is CATSDGGGPDYNEQFF. Here the CDR3 DNA reads TGTGCCACCAGTGATGGGGGGGGCCCGGACTACAATGAGCAGTTCTTC.

V usage is TRBV19 and J usage is TRBJ2-1; the D gene is possibly TRBD2 (5 bases). The V and J ends lost 7 bases and 0 bases respectively, with 13 bases between them. The CDR3 runs 15 residues. Germline V lookup: CDR1 LNHDA, CDR2 SQIVND (reference sequence). The CDR3 is CASMSGSFSYNEQFF. As DNA, the CDR3 is TGTGCCAGTATGAGCGGATCCTTCTCCTACAATGAGCAGTTCTTC. Complete variable domain (other parts from reference TRBV19 and TRBJ2-1): DGGITQSPKYLFRKEGQNVTLSCEQNLNHDAMYWYRQDPGQGLRLIYYSQIVNDFQKGDIAEGYSVSREKKESFPLTVTSAQKNPTAFYLCASMSGSFSYNEQFFGPGTRLTVL.

The sample holds one count of this clone. The chain has TRBV18 and TRBJ2-6; 9 bases are a match to TRBD1. CDR3 length equals 17 residues. Germline-derived CDR1 and CDR2 are KGHSH and LQKENI. Trimming at V came to 2 bases and at J to 2 bases, leaving 4 bases not matched to a gene. The CDR3, as DNA: TGTGCCAGCTCACCAGACAGGGGGTTAACTGGGGCCAACGTCCTGACTTTC. It specifies CASSPDRGLTGANVLTF.

The chain is built from TRBV7-2 and TRBJ1-3, with TRBD1 as a possible D gene (6 bases). This CDR3 comprises 15 residues. V shed 6 bases and J shed 4 bases, with 16 bases lying between them. Per the germline V gene, CDR1 is SGHTA and CDR2 is FQGNSA. CDR3 amino acids: CASSTATGFGNTIYF. DNA of the CDR3: TGTGCCAGCAGTACCGCCACAGGGTTCGGAAACACCATATATTTT.

DNA of the CDR3: TGTGCCAGTAGTATTGACAGGGAGGTTACTGAAGCTTTCTTT. It yields the protein CASSIDREVTEAFF. The chain is built from TRBV19 and TRBJ1-1, with 7 bases lining up with TRBD1. Looked up from germline, CDR1 is LNHDA and CDR2 is SQIVND (reference sequence). The CDR3 totals 14 residues. Losses at the gene ends were 3 bases for V and 5 bases for J; bases not matched to a gene: 6.